The 11 T cell receptor beta chains presented below share a single source sample, sequenced in a study of T cells after yellow fever vaccination. TCRdb passed the 5' RACE reads through MiXCR, listing each CDR3 protein once. The table lists some 350,000 distinct CDR3 sequences, 11% of them singletons. This sample comprised PBMCs, obtained on the day of the first yellow fever vaccination. The receptors stem from a man aged 18-30 years who received the YFV17D yellow fever vaccine.

This clonotype was seen a handful of times. The chain recombines TRBV20-1 with TRBJ1-6, with D unclear. CDR3 length equals 11 residues. Per germline, CDR1 DFQATT and CDR2 SNEGSKA (reference sequence). V was trimmed by 5 bases and J by 12 bases, leaving 11 bases between them. CDR3 residues: CSAGGPGPLHF. The DNA of the CDR3 is TGCAGTGCTGGAGGGCCGGGACCCCTCCACTTT.

The chain carries TRBV20-1 and TRBJ2-3, with 10 bases matching TRBD1. CDR1 is DFQATT and CDR2 is SNEGSKA in the germline V gene (reference sequence). Trimming cost V 0 bases and J 5 bases; bases outside gene matches: 2. The CDR3 has 14 amino acids. This CDR3 reads CSAREGQGKDTQYF. DNA for the CDR3: TGCAGTGCTAGAGAGGGACAGGGGAAAGATACGCAGTATTTT.

This clonotype was seen more than once but under ten times. The genes are TRBV20-1 and TRBJ1-6, with D perhaps TRBD1 (6 bases). The V gene lost 7 bases and the J gene lost 10 bases, with 23 bases spanning the gap. CDR3 length equals 15 residues. The V gene's germline CDR1 is DFQATT and CDR2 SNEGSKA (reference sequence). The CDR3 nucleotides are TGCAGTGTAGGGGAACACACAGGGTTAGACTCACCCCTCCACTTT. This codes for CSVGEHTGLDSPLHF.

This clonotype was counted a few times. This chain links TRBV7-3 with TRBJ2-1, with D possibly TRBD2 on 5 matching bases. Germline V gene lookup returns CDR1 SGHTA and CDR2 FQGTGA. The CDR3 spans 15 residues. V was trimmed by 4 bases and J by 6 bases, leaving 16 bases between them. The CDR3 bases are TGTGCCAGCAGCTCGACGGCCGGGATCGGCAATGAGCAGTTCTTC. Protein: CASSSTAGIGNEQFF.

Only a few counts were recorded for this clonotype. The V and J genes are TRBV18 and TRBJ2-1, with D tentatively TRBD2 (5 bases). V gave up 4 bases and J gave up 3 bases, with 13 bases separating them. CDR1 is KGHSH and CDR2 is LQKENI in the germline V gene. The CDR3 length is 15 residues. The CDR3 DNA sequence: TGTGCCAGCTCACTAACGACGGGGTTCTACAATGAGCAGTTCTTC. This sequence encodes CASSLTTGFYNEQFF.

The chain carries TRBV12-3 or TRBV12-4 and TRBJ2-3, with D perhaps matching TRBD2 (5 bases). Trimming removed 3 bases at V and 4 bases at J, with 14 bases between. This CDR3 is 15 amino acids long. CDR3 DNA sequence: TGTGCCAGCAGTTTGATGGGGTGGCGGGCAGATACGCAGTATTTT. It yields the protein CASSLMGWRADTQYF.

V gene TRBV10-3 combines with J gene TRBJ1-6, with 8 positions matching TRBD1. Unmatched junction bases numbered 8, after V lost 6 bases and J lost 7 bases. The CDR3 spans 15 residues. Germline-derived CDR1 and CDR2 are ENHRY and SYGVKD. The CDR3 sequence: CAIRSTGDNNSPLHF. CDR3 coding DNA: TGTGCCATCAGGTCGACAGGGGATAACAATTCACCCCTCCACTTT.

This clonotype was counted only a few times. The chain recombines TRBV29-1 with TRBJ2-6; 12 nucleotides align to TRBD1. The CDR3 consists of 17 residues. Unmatched junction bases numbered 10, after V lost 6 bases and J lost 4 bases. Germline V gene lookup returns CDR1 SQVTM and CDR2 ANQGSEA. CDR3 region: CSVVGDRGRWGANVLTF. The CDR3 bases are TGCAGCGTCGTCGGGGACAGGGGGCGTTGGGGGGCCAACGTCCTGACTTTC.

This clonotype was counted at least ten times. This sequence joins TRBV12-3 or TRBV12-4 and TRBJ2-3; TRBD1 is a possible D gene (6 bases). V shed 5 bases and J shed 1 base, with 16 bases lying between them. The CDR3 is made up of 16 amino acids. The CDR3 loop reads CASSPTTGYGTDTQYF. The CDR3 DNA reads as TGTGCCAGCAGTCCCACAACAGGGTACGGCACAGATACGCAGTATTTT.

The chain joins TRBV12-3 or TRBV12-4 to TRBJ2-7; 9 nucleotides line up with TRBD2. The V gene end was trimmed by 0 bases and the J gene end by 3 bases; junction bases not matched to a gene: 3. The CDR3 covers 15 residues. CDR3 DNA: TGTGCCAGCAGTTTAGCTGGCGGGGGGGTCTACGAGCAGTACTTC. Protein product: CASSLAGGGVYEQYF.

The rearrangement uses TRBV5-1 and TRBJ1-1, with D tentatively TRBD1 (6 bases). The germline V and J ends were trimmed by 1 base and 0 bases, with 13 bases remaining between them. Germline lookup yields CDR1 SGHRS and CDR2 YFSETQ. The CDR3 is 16 residues long. The CDR3 loop is CASSLNGGLVNTEAFF. CDR3 coding DNA: TGCGCCAGCAGCTTGAACGGGGGCTTGGTGAACACTGAAGCTTTCTTT.